This is a list of T cell receptor beta chains from one sample in a study of Graves' ophthalmopathy and Graves' hyperthyroidism. TCRdb analysed the multiplex PCR reads with MiXCR anew, one entry per CDR3 protein. The repertoire holds hundreds of thousands of distinct CDR3 sequences, with roughly 41% as singletons. Sequenced material: peripheral blood. The receptors derive from an adult man with Graves' ophthalmopathy. Both conserved end residues are part of each CDR3. D genes are given only for firm matches.

D	V	J	length	CDR3
.	TRBV10-3	TRBJ2-5	14	CAISESDPQETQYF
.	TRBV20-1	TRBJ2-7	12	CSARDKTYEQYF
.	TRBV2	.	13	CASRIPVENIQYF
TRBD1	TRBV7-9	TRBJ2-7	16	CASNVIRQGAPYEQYF
TRBD1	TRBV10-3	TRBJ1-5	15	CAISESDRGYQPQHF
TRBD1	TRBV6-5	TRBJ2-7	18	CASSLPLRQGQTSYEQYF
TRBD1	TRBV19	TRBJ1-5	15	CASRGEGASNQPQHF
TRBD1	TRBV10-3	TRBJ2-5	16	CAISEGTGVPHETQYF
.	TRBV7-2	TRBJ1-5	14	CASSAYMRNQPQHF
.	TRBV29-1	TRBJ2-2	14	CSVEELAGTGELFF
.	TRBV29-1	TRBJ2-7	13	CSVAVPLGYEQYF
.	TRBV11-1	.	14	CASSFWGGINEQFF
.	TRBV3-1	TRBJ1-5	13	CASSLQGYQPQHF
TRBD1	TRBV5-1	TRBJ1-3	15	CASSSRTGSGNTIYF
TRBD1	TRBV24-1	TRBJ1-2	13	CATSVETGDGYTF
TRBD1	TRBV5-1	TRBJ1-2	14	CASSPQDRGHGYTF
.	TRBV5-1	TRBJ2-7	14	CASTRTELSYEQYF
TRBD2	TRBV29-1	TRBJ2-5	14	CSVGASGSGETQYF
.	TRBV4-1	TRBJ2-3	15	CASSQDRAGADTQYF
.	TRBV12-3/TRBV12-4	TRBJ1-3	15	CASRPYAGLGNTIYF